This T cell receptor delta chain was obtained from a study of gamma-delta chains in newborns, infants, children. Across the whole study: Microbial exposure reportedly drives polyclonal innate γδ T cell expansion after birth.

This CDR3 has 23 amino acids. The V segment lost 0 bases and the J segment 3 bases; nucleotides outside the gene matches: 24. Germline V gene sequence: CDR1 TSWWSYY, CDR2 QGS. TCRdb reprocessed the reads through CATT. The sample carries a few thousand delta-chain clones, about 14% recorded once. Sequencing was performed on blood, taken at baseline. V usage is TRDV1 and J usage is TRDJ1; 11 bases match TRDD3. The sequence derives from a child who was a newborn, infant or young child, either healthy, febrile or measles-vaccinated (not recorded which). Written as DNA, the CDR3 is TGTGCTCTTGGGGAACTATACGGGCGAGTTATGTACTGGGGGATATGGGTTGCCGATAAACTCATCTTT. Its translation: CALGELYGRVMYWGIWVADKLIF.